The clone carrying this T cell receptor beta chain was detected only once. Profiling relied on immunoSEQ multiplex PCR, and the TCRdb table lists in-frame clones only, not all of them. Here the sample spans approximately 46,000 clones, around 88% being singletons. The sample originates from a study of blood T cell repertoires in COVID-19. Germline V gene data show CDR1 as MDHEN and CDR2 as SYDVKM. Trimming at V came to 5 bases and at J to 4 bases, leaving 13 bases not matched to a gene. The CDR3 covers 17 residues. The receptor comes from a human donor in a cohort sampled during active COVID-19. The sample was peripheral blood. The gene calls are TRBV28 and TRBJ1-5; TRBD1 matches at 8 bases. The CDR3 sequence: CASSPGQAGGRNQPQHF. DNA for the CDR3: TGTGCCAGCAGTCCTGGGCAGGCAGGGGGCCGAAATCAGCCCCAGCATTTT.